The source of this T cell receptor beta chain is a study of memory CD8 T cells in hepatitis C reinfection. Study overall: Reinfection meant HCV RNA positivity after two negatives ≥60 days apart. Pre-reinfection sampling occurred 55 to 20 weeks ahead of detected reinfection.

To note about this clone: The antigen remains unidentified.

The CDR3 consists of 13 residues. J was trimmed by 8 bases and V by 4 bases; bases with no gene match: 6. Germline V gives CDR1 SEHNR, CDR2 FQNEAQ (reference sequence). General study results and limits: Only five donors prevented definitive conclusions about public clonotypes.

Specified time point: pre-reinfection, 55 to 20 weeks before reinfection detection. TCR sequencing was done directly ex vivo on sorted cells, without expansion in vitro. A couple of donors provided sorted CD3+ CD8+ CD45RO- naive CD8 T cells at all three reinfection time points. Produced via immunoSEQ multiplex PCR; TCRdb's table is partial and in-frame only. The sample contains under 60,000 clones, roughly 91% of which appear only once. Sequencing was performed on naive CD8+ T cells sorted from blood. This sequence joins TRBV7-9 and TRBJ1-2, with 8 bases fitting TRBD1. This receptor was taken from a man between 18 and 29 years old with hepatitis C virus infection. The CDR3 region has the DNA TGTGCCAGCAGCTATGGACAGGGTTGGGGCTACACCTTC. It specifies CASSYGQGWGYTF.